These 12 T cell receptor beta chains originate from one sample sequenced in a study of shared clonotypes between healthy human individuals. Method: immunoSEQ multiplex PCR; TCRdb's copy keeps in-frame clones and lacks some. Counted here are some 690,000 clones, about 90% occurring once; the ten biggest clones make up about 33%. Input material: memory CD8+ T cells from PBMCs. Described subset: CD45RO+ cells pooled with CCR7-negative TemRA cells. These receptor sequences come from a man younger than 30 in good health. Some clones in this sample may be carry-over from other donors' samples.

The rearrangement links TRBV11-2 to TRBJ2-1, with 12 bases fitting TRBD2. The CDR3 is made up of 18 amino acids. CDR1 SGHAT and CDR2 FQNNGV come from the germline V gene. The V gene end was trimmed by 0 bases and the J gene end by 6 bases; junction bases not matched to a gene: 9. CDR3 sequence: CASSLDLTSGRQTNEQFF. In nucleotides, the CDR3 is TGTGCCAGCAGCTTAGATCTAACTAGCGGGAGGCAGACCAATGAGCAGTTCTTC.

The table lists this clone with a count of one. This rearrangement joins TRBV4-2 to TRBJ2-1, with TRBD2 matching over 7 bases. The germline V gene has CDR1 LGHNA and CDR2 YNFKEQ. This CDR3 has 14 amino acids. Trimming at V came to 4 bases and at J to 5 bases, leaving 5 bases not matched to a gene. The CDR3 here is CASSPSGLNNEQFF. The CDR3, as DNA: TGTGCCAGCAGCCCGTCGGGACTAAACAATGAGCAGTTCTTC.

The chain has TRBV7-3 and TRBJ1-3; possible D gene TRBD1, 5 bases. The ends were cut back, 4 bases at V and 0 bases at J, with 16 bases in the middle. This CDR3 comprises 17 residues. Germline values: CDR1 SGHTA, CDR2 FQGTGA. The CDR3 reads CASSSRDQDISGNTIYF. The CDR3 bases are TGTGCCAGCAGCTCTAGGGACCAGGACATCTCTGGAAACACCATATATTTT.

This clone has ten or more counts. One end of the junction fails to match germline, which may point to a read error. This CDR3 reads CSVVGGTNAEAFF. CDR3 nucleotide sequence: TGCAGCGTTGTAGGGGGCACGAACGCTGAAGCTTTCTTT. V gene TRBV29-1 combines with J gene TRBJ1-1; 7 positions match TRBD1. Germline CDR1 and CDR2: SQVTM and ANQGSEA. This CDR3 has 13 amino acids.

A single count supports this clone. The rearrangement links TRBV6-6 to TRBJ2-1, with 9 bases that match TRBD1. The germline gives CDR1 MNHNY, CDR2 SVGAGI (reference sequence). CDR3 length: 13 amino acids. V lost 6 bases, J lost 7 bases, and 4 bases stayed unmatched. The CDR3 DNA reads TGTGCCAGCAGAGGACAGGGGAGGAATGAGCAGTTCTTC. Amino acids: CASRGQGRNEQFF.

The chain carries TRBV29-1 and TRBJ2-1; 8 bases align to TRBD1. Germline CDR1 and CDR2: SQVTM and ANQGSEA. The ends lost 6 bases at V and 4 bases at J; junction bases unmatched: 8. This CDR3 has 14 amino acids. The CDR3 DNA is TGCAGCGTCCCGGACAGGGTCTTTTACAATGAGCAGTTCTTC. Its protein product is CSVPDRVFYNEQFF.

For the CDR3, the DNA is TGTGCCAGCAGCCCCCCTCTAGGGGGACGGGATGCCGGGGAGCTGTTTTTT. This encodes CASSPPLGGRDAGELFF. The chain uses TRBV13 and TRBJ2-2, with D possibly TRBD1 on 6 matching bases. The CDR3 length is 17 residues. Per germline, CDR1 PRHDT and CDR2 FYEKMQ (reference sequence). V was pared by 5 bases and J by 6 bases, with 22 bases between.

The rearrangement links TRBV27 to TRBJ2-1, with 7 bases fitting TRBD2. Germline values: CDR1 MNHEY, CDR2 SMNVEV (reference sequence). The trim removed 10 bases at V and 8 bases at J, leaving 8 bases unmatched. The CDR3 totals 12 residues. CDR3 sequence reads: CAIQTSSDEQFF. The CDR3 DNA reads as TGTGCCATCCAGACTAGCAGCGATGAGCAGTTCTTC.

The chain's CDR3 is CASSLGLANEQFF. Written as DNA, the CDR3 is TGTGCCAGCAGCTTAGGACTAGCCAATGAGCAGTTCTTC. The chain employs TRBV7-3 and TRBJ2-1; 8 bases align to TRBD2. The V gene's germline CDR1 is SGHTA and CDR2 FQGTGA. With V trimmed by 2 bases and J by 6 bases, 0 bases remained unmatched. The CDR3 is 13 residues long.

The genes are TRBV18 and TRBJ1-5; 7 bases are shared with TRBD1. The J segment lost 7 bases and the V segment lost 3 bases, leaving 9 bases of the junction unmatched. Germline CDR1 KGHSH, CDR2 LQKENI. The CDR3 totals 15 residues. As DNA, the CDR3 is TGTGCCAGCTCACCGGCCGACAGGGAGTACCAGCCCCAGCATTTT. This translates into CASSPADREYQPQHF.

The chain links TRBV19 to TRBJ2-7, with 11 bases matching TRBD1. The V segment lost 1 base and the J segment 5 bases; nucleotides outside the gene matches: 1. The CDR3 has 14 amino acids. CDR1 is LNHDA, CDR2 SQIVND, per germline (reference sequence). The CDR3 loop reads CASSIGDRGDEQYF. CDR3 coding DNA: TGTGCCAGTAGTATAGGGGACAGGGGGGACGAGCAGTACTTC.

Notes on this clone: The sample carries other DNA sequences with the same CDR3. This chain links TRBV27 with TRBJ2-1; D call uncertain. The germline V gene has CDR1 MNHEY and CDR2 SMNVEV (reference sequence). This CDR3 has 12 residues. The V gene lost 3 bases and the J gene lost 6 bases, with 6 bases spanning the gap. Written as DNA, the CDR3 is TGTGCCAGCAGTTTTCCTGGCAATGAGCAGTTCTTC. This codes for CASSFPGNEQFF.